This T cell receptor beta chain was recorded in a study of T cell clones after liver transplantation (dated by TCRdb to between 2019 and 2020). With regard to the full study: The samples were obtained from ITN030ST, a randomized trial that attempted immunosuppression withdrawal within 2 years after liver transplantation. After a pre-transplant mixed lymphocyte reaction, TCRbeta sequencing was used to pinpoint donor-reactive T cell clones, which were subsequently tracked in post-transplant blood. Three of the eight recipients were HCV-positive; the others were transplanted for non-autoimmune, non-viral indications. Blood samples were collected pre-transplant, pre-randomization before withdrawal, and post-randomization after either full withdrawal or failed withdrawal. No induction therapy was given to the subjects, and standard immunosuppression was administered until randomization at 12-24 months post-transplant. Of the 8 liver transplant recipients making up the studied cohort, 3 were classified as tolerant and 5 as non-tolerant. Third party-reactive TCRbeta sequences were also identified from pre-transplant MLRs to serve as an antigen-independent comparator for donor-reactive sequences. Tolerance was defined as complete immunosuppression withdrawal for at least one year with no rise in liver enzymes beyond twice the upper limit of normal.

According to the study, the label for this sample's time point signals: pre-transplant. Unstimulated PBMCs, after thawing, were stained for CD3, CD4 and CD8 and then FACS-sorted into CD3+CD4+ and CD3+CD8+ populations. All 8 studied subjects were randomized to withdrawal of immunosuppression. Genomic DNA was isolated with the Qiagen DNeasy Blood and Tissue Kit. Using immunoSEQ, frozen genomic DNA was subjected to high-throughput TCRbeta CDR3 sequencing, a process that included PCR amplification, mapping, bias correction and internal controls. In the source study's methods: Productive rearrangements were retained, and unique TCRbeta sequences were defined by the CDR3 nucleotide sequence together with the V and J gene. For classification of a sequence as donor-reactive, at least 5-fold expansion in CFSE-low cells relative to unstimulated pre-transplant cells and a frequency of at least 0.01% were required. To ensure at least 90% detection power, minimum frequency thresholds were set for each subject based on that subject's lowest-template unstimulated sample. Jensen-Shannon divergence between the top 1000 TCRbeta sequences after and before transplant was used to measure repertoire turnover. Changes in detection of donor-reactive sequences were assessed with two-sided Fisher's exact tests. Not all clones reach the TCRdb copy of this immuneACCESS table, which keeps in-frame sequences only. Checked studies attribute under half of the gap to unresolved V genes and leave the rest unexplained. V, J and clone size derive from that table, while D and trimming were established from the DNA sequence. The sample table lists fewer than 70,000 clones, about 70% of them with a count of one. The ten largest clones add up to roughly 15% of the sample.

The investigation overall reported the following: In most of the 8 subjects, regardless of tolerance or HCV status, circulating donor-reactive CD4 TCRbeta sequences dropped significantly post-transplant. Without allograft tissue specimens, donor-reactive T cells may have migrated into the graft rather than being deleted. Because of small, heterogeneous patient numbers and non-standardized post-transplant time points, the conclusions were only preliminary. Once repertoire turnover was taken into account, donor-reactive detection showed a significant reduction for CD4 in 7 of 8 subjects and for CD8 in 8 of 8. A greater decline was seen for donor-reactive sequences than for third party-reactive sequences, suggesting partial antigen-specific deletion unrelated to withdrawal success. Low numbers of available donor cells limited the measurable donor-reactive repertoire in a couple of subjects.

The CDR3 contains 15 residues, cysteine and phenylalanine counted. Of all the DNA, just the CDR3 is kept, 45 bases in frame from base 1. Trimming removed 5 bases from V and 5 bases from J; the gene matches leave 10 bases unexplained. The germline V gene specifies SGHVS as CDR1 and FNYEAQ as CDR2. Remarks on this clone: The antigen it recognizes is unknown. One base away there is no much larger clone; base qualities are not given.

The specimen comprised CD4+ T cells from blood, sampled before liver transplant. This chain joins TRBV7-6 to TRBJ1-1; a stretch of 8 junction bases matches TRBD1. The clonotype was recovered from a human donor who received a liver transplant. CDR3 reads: CASSALQGARTEAFF. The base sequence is TGTGCCAGCAGCGCCCTGCAGGGGGCTCGAACTGAAGCTTTCTTT.